These T cell receptor beta chains were read from a single sample in a study of T cells in Graves' hyperthyroidism and ophthalmopathy. TCRdb recomputed calls from the multiplex PCR reads with MiXCR, one row per CDR3 protein. This table holds 450,000 to 700,000 distinct CDR3 sequences, around 46% found once. Sequencing was done on a sample of peripheral blood or thyroid tissue (not recorded which). The receptors stem from an adult woman with Graves' disease, either hyperthyroidism or ophthalmopathy (not recorded which). Both conserved end residues are part of each CDR3. The D gene is left open where the match is weak. Not all rows give a size; the values are once, few, many and, for expanded clones, a class.

size	V	D	J	DNA	CDR3
.	TRBV12-3/TRBV12-4	.	TRBJ2-2	TGTGCCAGCAGGGGGCAGGGGATCACCGGGGAGCTGTTTTTT	CASRGQGITGELFF
.	TRBV20-1	.	TRBJ1-2	TGCAGTGCTCCCCGCCCCCCGAACTATGGCTACACCTTC	CSAPRPPNYGYTF
few	TRBV25-1	.	TRBJ1-1	TGTGCCAGCAGTGCTATTGGTCTGGGGAGCACTGAAGCTTTCTTT	CASSAIGLGSTEAFF
.	TRBV5-6	.	TRBJ1-5	TGTGCCAGCAGCTTGGGAGGAGTTCACGGCAATCAGCCCCAGCATTTT	CASSLGGVHGNQPQHF
.	TRBV12-3/TRBV12-4	.	TRBJ1-4	TGTGCCAGCAGTTTAGAAGGAGTCACTGAAAAACTGTTTTTT	CASSLEGVTEKLFF
many	TRBV4-1	TRBD1	TRBJ2-7	TGCGCCAGCAGCCAAGGGGCGGACAGGGGTAAAACCCAGCAGTACTTC	CASSQGADRGKTQQYF
.	TRBV7-9	.	TRBJ2-5	TGTGCCAGCAGCACCTCAGGGGATCAGCCCCAGTACTTC	CASSTSGDQPQYF
many	TRBV29-1	.	TRBJ2-7	TGCAGCGTTGAGACGGGAGTGGCCTACGAGCAGTACTTC	CSVETGVAYEQYF
few	TRBV25-1	TRBD2	TRBJ2-2	TGTGCCAGCAGTGATACCGGGACTAGCGGGAACGTCGGGGAGCTGTTTTTT	CASSDTGTSGNVGELFF
few	TRBV2	.	TRBJ1-4	TGTGCCAGCAGTGAGCTAGCGGGGGAAAAACTGTTTTTT	CASSELAGEKLFF